Shown below are 4 T cell receptor beta chains from a single sample sequenced in a study of T cells after yellow fever vaccination (dated by TCRdb to the late 2010s). Libraries were made using 5' RACE. Sequencing used an Illumina HiSeq 2500. The raw public data were reprocessed by TCRdb itself: fastp quality trimming at Q25, MiXCR clonotype calling, in-frame beta chains only. Each entry merges the rows of one CDR3 protein and shows their most common DNA and genes. The sample table contains around 110,000 distinct CDR3 sequences; only one count was recorded for roughly 8.4% of them. Approximately 24% of the sample is held by the ten biggest clonotypes. This sample's treatment or condition label indicates: live attenuated yellow fever vaccine strain. The source was CD8+ T cells sorted from PBMCs, collected 45 days after the yellow fever booster vaccination. These receptors came from a man under 40 who received the YFV17D yellow fever vaccine.

This clonotype was seen ten or more times. The chain carries TRBV7-3 and TRBJ2-1, with TRBD2 as a possible D gene (6 bases). CDR1 and CDR2 from the germline V gene are SGHTA and FQGTGA. Trimming cost V 4 bases and J 7 bases, with 11 bases left between them. The CDR3 is 13 residues long. CDR3 nucleotide sequence: TGTGCCAGCAGCTCCTCGGGAGTAAATGAGCAGTTCTTC. Its protein product is CASSSSGVNEQFF. The whole variable domain, filled in from reference TRBV7-3 and TRBJ2-1, reads GAGVSQTPSNKVTEKGKYVELRCDPISGHTALYWYRQSLGQGPEFLIYFQGTGAADDSGLPNDRFFAVRPEGSVSTLKIQRTERGDSAVYLCASSSSGVNEQFFGPGTRLTVL.

There are many counts of this clonotype. The genes are TRBV20-1 and TRBJ1-2, with TRBD1 identical over 9 bases. This CDR3 has 14 residues. Germline V CDR1 and CDR2: DFQATT, SNEGSKA (reference sequence). The V gene end was trimmed by 6 bases and the J gene end by 3 bases; junction bases not matched to a gene: 8. This CDR3 reads CSAERDRAHYGYTF. DNA of the CDR3: TGCAGTGCGGAACGGGACAGGGCCCACTATGGCTACACCTTC.

This clonotype has a count of ten or more. The gene calls are TRBV12-3 or TRBV12-4 and TRBJ2-1; 11 bases fit TRBD2. CDR3 length equals 15 residues. The V and J ends lost 7 bases and 4 bases, in that order; junction bases with no gene match: 6. CDR3 sequence (DNA): TGTGCCAGCACCCTGGGACTAGCGGCTTACAATGAGCAGTTCTTC. Its translation is CASTLGLAAYNEQFF.

This clonotype was observed a few times. The V gene is TRBV11-2, the J gene TRBJ2-1; the D gene could be TRBD1 or TRBD2 (5 bases each). The CDR3 is 17 amino acids. Deletions cut 1 base from V and 8 bases from J, with 21 bases between. CDR1 is SGHAT and CDR2 is FQNNGV in the germline V gene. The CDR3 region is CASSLGPDWGSAYEQFF. As DNA, the CDR3 is TGTGCCAGCAGCTTAGGCCCTGATTGGGGGAGCGCGTATGAGCAGTTCTTC.